These 3 T cell receptor beta chains share one sample of origin, sequenced in a study of T-cell reconstitution after alpha-beta-depleted transplantation in children. Preparing the TCRbeta library involved the use of unique molecular identifiers. MiXCR, run by TCRdb on the PCR reads, gives a single entry per CDR3 protein. This table holds 800,000 to 1,000,000 distinct CDR3 sequences, about 31% found once. This specimen was PBMCs, mostly from graft donor cells, taken 360 days after TCRalphabeta/CD19-depleted stem cell transplant. Receptor source: a boy under three years old who had a stem cell transplant for SCID, so the T cells may come from the graft donor.

This clonotype was found many times. This rearrangement joins TRBV5-8 to TRBJ2-1; D gene uncertain. Trimming removed 5 bases at V and 5 bases at J, with 8 bases between. The germline V gene encodes CDR1 SGHTS and CDR2 YDEGEE. This CDR3 has 12 amino acids. CDR3 amino acids: CASRFGDNEQFF. As DNA, the CDR3 is TGTGCCAGCAGATTTGGGGACAATGAGCAGTTCTTC.

For this clonotype: Possible read error: a much larger clone is one base away. V and J are TRBV7-2 and TRBJ1-1, with unresolved D. CDR1 is SGHTA, CDR2 FQGNSA, per germline. The CDR3 consists of 14 residues. V lost 5 bases to trimming and J lost 4 bases, with 14 bases between them. CDR3 sequence (DNA): TGTGCCAGCAGCCTACAGTGGGCGGCCACTGAAGCTTTCTTT. As protein: CASSLQWAATEAFF.

This clonotype came up a few times. The chain combines TRBV20-1 with TRBJ2-1, with 9 bases lining up with TRBD2. Trimming cost V 4 bases and J 7 bases; bases outside gene matches: 8. Germline V gene lookup returns CDR1 DFQATT and CDR2 SNEGSKA (reference sequence). The CDR3 is made up of 14 amino acids. The CDR3 is CSAKKAGGRNEQFF. CDR3 nucleotides: TGCAGTGCTAAAAAGGCGGGGGGGCGAAATGAGCAGTTCTTC.